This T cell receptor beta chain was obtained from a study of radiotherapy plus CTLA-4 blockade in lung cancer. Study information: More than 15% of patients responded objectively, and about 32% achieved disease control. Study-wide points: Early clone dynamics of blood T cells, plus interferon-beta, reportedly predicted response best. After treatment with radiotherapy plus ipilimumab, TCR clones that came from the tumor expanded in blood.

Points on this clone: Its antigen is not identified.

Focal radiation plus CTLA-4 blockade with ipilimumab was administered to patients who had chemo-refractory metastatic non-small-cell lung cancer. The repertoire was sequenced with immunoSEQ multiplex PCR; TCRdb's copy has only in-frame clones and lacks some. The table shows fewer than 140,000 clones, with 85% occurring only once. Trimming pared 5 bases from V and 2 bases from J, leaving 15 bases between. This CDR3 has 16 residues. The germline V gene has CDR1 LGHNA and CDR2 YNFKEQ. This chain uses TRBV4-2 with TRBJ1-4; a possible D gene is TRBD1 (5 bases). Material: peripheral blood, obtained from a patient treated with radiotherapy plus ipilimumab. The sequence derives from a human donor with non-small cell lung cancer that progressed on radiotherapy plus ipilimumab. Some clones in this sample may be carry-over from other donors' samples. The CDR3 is CASSDVEGSTNEKLFF. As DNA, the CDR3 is TGTGCCAGCAGCGATGTAGAGGGGAGCACTAATGAAAAACTGTTTTTT.